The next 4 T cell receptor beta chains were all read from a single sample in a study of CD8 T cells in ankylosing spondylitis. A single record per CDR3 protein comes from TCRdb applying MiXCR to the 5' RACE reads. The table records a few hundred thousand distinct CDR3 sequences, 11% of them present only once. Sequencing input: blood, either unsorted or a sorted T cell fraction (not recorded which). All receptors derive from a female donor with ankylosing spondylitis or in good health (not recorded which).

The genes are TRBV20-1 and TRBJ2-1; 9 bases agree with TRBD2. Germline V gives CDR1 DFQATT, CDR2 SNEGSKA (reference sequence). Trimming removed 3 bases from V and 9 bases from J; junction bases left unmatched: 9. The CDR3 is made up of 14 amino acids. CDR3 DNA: TGCAGTGCTAGCGAGACTAGCGGACGGGGTGAGCAGTTCTTC. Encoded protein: CSASETSGRGEQFF.

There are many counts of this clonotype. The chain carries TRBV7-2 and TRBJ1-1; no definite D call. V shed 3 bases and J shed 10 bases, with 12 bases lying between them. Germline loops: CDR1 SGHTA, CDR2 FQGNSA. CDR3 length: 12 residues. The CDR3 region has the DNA TGTGCCAGCAGCTTTCCGGACCTTGGAGCTTTCTTT. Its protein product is CASSFPDLGAFF.

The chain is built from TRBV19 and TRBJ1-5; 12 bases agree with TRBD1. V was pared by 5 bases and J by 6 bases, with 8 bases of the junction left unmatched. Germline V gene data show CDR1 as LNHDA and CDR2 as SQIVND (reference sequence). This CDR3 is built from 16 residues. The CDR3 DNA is TGTGCCAGTAGTGCGCACCGGGACAGGGGGCTTCAGCCCCAGCATTTT. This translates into CASSAHRDRGLQPQHF.

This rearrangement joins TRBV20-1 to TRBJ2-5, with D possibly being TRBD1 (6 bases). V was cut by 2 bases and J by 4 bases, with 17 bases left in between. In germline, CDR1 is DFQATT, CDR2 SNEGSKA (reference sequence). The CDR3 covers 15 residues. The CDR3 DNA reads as TGCAGTGCTAGAAGGCTAGGCAGGGGCGGAGAGACCCAGTACTTC. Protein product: CSARRLGRGGETQYF.